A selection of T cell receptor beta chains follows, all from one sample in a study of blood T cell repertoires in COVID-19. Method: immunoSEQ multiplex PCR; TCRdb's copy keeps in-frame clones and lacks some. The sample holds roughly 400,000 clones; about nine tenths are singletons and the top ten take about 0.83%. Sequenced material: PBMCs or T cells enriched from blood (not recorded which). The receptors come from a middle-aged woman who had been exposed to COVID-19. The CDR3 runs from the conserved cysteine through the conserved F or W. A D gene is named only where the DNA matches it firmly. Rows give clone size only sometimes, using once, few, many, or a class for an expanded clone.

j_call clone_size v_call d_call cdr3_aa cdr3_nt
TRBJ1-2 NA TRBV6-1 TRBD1 CASSEGGRGFRGYTF TGTGCCAGCAGTGAAGGCGGCAGGGGGTTTCGTGGCTACACCTTC
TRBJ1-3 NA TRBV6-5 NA CASSRTGDSGNTIYF TGTGCCAGCAGTCGGACGGGAGACTCTGGAAACACCATATATTTT
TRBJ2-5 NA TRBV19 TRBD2 CASRGTSAYQETQYF TGTGCCAGTAGGGGGACTAGCGCCTACCAAGAGACCCAGTACTTC
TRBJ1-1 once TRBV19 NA CASSPPRRNTEAFF TGTGCCAGTAGTCCCCCAAGGAGGAACACTGAAGCTTTCTTT
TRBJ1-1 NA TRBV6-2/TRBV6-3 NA CASSYQADFRAFF TGTGCCAGCAGTTACCAGGCGGACTTTCGGGCTTTCTTT
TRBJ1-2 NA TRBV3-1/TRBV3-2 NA CASSHVSGYTF TGTGCCAGCAGCCACGTTAGCGGCTACACCTTC
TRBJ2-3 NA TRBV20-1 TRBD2 CSASRTSGRRHTQYF TGCAGTGCTAGTCGGACTAGCGGGAGGAGGCATACGCAGTATTTT
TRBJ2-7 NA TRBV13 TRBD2 CASSSGLADRYEQYF TGTGCCAGCAGCTCCGGACTAGCCGACCGCTACGAGCAGTACTTC
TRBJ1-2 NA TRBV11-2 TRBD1 CASSSSPGGYGYTF TGTGCCAGCAGCTCGAGTCCAGGGGGCTATGGCTACACCTTC
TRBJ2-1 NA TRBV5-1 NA CASSYGQYNEQFF TGCGCCAGCAGCTATGGACAGTACAATGAGCAGTTCTTC
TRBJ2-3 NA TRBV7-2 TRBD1 CASSLAGTGASGTQYF TGTGCCAGCAGCTTAGCCGGGACAGGGGCTTCGGGTACGCAGTATTTT
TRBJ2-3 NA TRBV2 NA CASPGKSTDTQYF TGTGCCAGCCCAGGGAAAAGCACAGATACGCAGTATTTT